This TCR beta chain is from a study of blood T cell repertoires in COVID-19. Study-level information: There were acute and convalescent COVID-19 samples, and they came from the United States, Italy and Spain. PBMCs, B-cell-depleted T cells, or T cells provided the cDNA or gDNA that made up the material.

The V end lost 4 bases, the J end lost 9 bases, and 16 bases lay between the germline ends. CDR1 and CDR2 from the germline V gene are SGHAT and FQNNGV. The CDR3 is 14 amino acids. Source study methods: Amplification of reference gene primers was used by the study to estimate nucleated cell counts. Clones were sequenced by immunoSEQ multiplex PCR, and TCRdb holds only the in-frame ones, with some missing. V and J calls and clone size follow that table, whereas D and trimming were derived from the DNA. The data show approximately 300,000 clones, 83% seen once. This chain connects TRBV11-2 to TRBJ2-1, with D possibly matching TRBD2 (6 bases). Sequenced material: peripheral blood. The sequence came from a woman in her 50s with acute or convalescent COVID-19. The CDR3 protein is CASSSFRGMAEQFF. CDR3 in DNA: TGTGCCAGCAGCTCCTTCCGGGGGATGGCTGAGCAGTTCTTC.